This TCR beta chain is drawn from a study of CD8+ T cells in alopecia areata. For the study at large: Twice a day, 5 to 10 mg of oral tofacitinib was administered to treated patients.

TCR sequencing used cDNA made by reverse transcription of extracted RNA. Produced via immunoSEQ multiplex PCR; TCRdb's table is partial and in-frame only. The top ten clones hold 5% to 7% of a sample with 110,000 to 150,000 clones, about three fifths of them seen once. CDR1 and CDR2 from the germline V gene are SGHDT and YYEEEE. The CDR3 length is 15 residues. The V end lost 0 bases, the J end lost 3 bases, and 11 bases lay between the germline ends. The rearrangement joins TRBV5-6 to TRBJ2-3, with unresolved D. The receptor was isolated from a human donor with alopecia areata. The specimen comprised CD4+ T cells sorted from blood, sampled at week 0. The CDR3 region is CASSLALAATDTQYF. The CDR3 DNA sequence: TGTGCCAGCAGCTTGGCGTTAGCAGCGACAGATACGCAGTATTTT.